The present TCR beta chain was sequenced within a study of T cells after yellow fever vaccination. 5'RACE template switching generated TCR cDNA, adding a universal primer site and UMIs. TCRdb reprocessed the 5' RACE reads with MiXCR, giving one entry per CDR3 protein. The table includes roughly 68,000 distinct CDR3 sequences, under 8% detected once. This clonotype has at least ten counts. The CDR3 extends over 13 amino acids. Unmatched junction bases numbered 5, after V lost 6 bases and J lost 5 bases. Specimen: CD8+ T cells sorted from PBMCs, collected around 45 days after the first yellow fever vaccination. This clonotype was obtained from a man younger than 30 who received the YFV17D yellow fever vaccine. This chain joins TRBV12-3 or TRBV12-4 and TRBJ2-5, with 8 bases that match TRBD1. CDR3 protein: CASRTGAGETQYF. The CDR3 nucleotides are TGTGCCAGCAGGACAGGGGCGGGGGAGACCCAGTACTTC.